This TCR beta chain was profiled in a study of prognosis after radiotherapy for stage I lung cancer (dated by TCRdb to the early 2020s). About the study as a whole: Between early 2018 and January 2019, nineteen patients with stage I NSCLC were enrolled in Nanjing, China. About 5 patients had oligometastatic NSCLC after their primary tumor was surgically resected, and about 13 patients had newly diagnosed primary stage I lung tumors. All patients were regarded as medically inoperable, because of comorbidities in more than 10 patients and refusal of surgery in several patients. The cohort included under 15 men and five to seven women, with a median age of approximately 76 years and a range of about 50 to 90 years. About a dozen patients had adenocarcinoma and seven had squamous cell carcinoma as the tumor histology. Using image-guided IMRT or VMAT, SBRT was delivered in 3 to 5 fractions at a biologically effective dose of at least 100 Gy. SBRT was not combined with any concurrent therapy in any patient. Distant metastases were developed by four of the 19 patients after SBRT, at a median of around seven months, whereas no significant progression was observed in the other 15 patients. Peripheral blood TCR beta repertoires were profiled in stage I NSCLC patients before and after stereotactic body radiotherapy, and the repertoires were related to distant failure. The study sequenced 40 or so blood samples from 20 or so patients, one before and one after SBRT per patient.

Two rounds of multiplex PCR were used to amplify the TCR beta CDR3 region from genomic DNA. The first PCR round used primers specific to each TRBV and TRBJ gene, with sequences filed in Chinese patent CN105087789A. Universal primers were used in the second round of PCR. The Roche High Pure PCR Template Preparation Kit was used to extract genomic DNA from frozen PBMCs. Paired-end sequencing with 151 bp reads was performed on the libraries using an Illumina HiSeq 3000. The authors processed their data as follows. CutAdapt was used to remove raw reads lacking the multiplex PCR primer sequences. High-quality paired reads were merged into contigs with PEAR. MiXCR assigned TRB V, D and J gene segments to each contig by aligning to reference sequences. CDR3 sequences were clustered by base quality and sequence similarity to remove sequencing errors. Diversity was measured as Shannon entropy normalized by the natural log of productive TCR sequence number. Clonality was defined as one minus Shannon entropy divided by the natural log of the number of unique clonotypes. Using the Youden index from ROC curves, the researchers picked the repertoire-metric cut-offs for progression-free survival, and all analyses were carried out in R 3.5.3. TCRdb applied fastp at Q25 and MiXCR to the public reads, then kept only in-frame beta chains. CDR3 protein sequences are deduplicated, and each keeps its most common genes and DNA. The V and J calls, along with clone size, are taken from TCRdb and not from the paper's own processing. The sample table shows about 21,000 distinct CDR3 sequences, and roughly 44% are seen once. Roughly 32% of the sample is taken by the ten largest.

The germline V gene (reference sequence) specifies SEHNR as CDR1 and FQNEAQ as CDR2. V sheds 1 base and J sheds 5 bases, leaving 8 bases between their ends. From the cysteine through the phenylalanine, the CDR3 covers 13 amino acids. Only the CDR3 region is kept as DNA, spanning 39 bases read in frame from base 1. This clonotype came up many times. Its antigen is unknown. Per-base qualities were not stored, and no clone one base away is much larger. No patient had a history of other malignancies or prior chemotherapy or radiotherapy, and all had node-negative disease on CT and PET/CT. Around 6 milliliters of peripheral venous blood were drawn into EDTA tubes at each of two time points. PBMCs were isolated by Ficoll-Paque Plus density-gradient centrifugation. Immediately after collection, samples were stored at -80 degrees C until analysis. What the study reported, not specific to this receptor: Post-SBRT Shannon entropy and its change from baseline were lower in patients who developed distant metastases; baseline Shannon entropy was not associated with metastases. After SBRT, the number of unique TCR clones decreased (median around 10,000 before versus some 7,000 after; Wilcoxon paired P=0.011). Tumor specificity of expanded TCR clones was not determined. TRBV and TRBJ usage frequencies reportedly varied with metastasis status, involving two V genes at baseline and fewer than 10 V and two J genes after SBRT. No adjustment for multiple comparisons was applied to any of the reported P values. The small cohort and short follow-up limited the study, so independent validation of the findings is needed.

The sequence links TRBV7-9 to TRBJ2-5; the D gene is perhaps TRBD2, from 5 matching bases. The TCR comes from a donor aged 50 or older with non-small cell lung cancer. Sequencing was performed on PBMCs, taken before or after stereotactic body radiation therapy (not recorded which). Here is the DNA: TGTGCCAGCAGCTTAGGGTGGGAGGAGACCCAGTACTTC. This gives the protein CASSLGWEETQYF.